One sample yielded the 11 T cell receptor beta chains listed below, sequenced in a study of T cell responses to AZD1222 COVID-19 vaccine. Method: immunoSEQ multiplex PCR; TCRdb's copy keeps in-frame clones and lacks some. The sample records about 180,000 clones, just over 85% being singletons. The material sequenced was peripheral blood, taken on day 0 of AZD1222 vaccination. These receptors were taken from an adult in good health.

The J gene is TRBJ1-2, the V gene TRBV12-5; D is possibly TRBD1 (6 bases). This CDR3 is 13 amino acids long. The V gene's germline CDR1 is LGHNT and CDR2 FRNRAP. The V gene lost 7 bases and the J gene lost 2 bases, with 11 bases spanning the gap. The CDR3 loop reads CASDETGNYGYTF. Here the CDR3 DNA reads TGTGCTAGTGATGAAACAGGGAACTATGGCTACACCTTC.

The table lists this clone with a count of one. V is TRBV2 and J is TRBJ1-5, with 7 nucleotides matching TRBD1. Germline V CDR1 and CDR2: SNHLY, FYNNEI. The CDR3 contains 14 residues. Germline trimming cut 5 bases from V and 6 bases from J; bases unmatched to any gene: 7. The CDR3 loop is CASSSEGAAQPQHF. As DNA, the CDR3 is TGTGCCAGCAGTTCGGAGGGGGCCGCTCAGCCCCAGCATTTT.

The CDR3 nucleotides are TGCGCCAGCAGCTTGGCGGACAGGGTTTATACTGAAGCTTTCTTT. It encodes CASSLADRVYTEAFF. The genes are TRBV5-1 and TRBJ1-1, with TRBD1 identical over 8 bases. The germline V gene encodes CDR1 SGHRS and CDR2 YFSETQ. This CDR3 contains 15 residues. Trimming at V came to 0 bases and at J to 5 bases, leaving 6 bases not matched to a gene. Together with reference TRBV5-1 and TRBJ1-1, the CDR3 gives the full variable domain: KAGVTQTPRYLIKTRGQQVTLSCSPISGHRSVSWYQQTPGQGLQFLFEYFSETQRNKGNFPGRFSGRQFSNSRSEMNVSTLELGDSALYLCASSLADRVYTEAFFGQGTRLTVV.

The chain uses TRBV5-1 and TRBJ2-5; D is unresolved. Germline values: CDR1 SGHRS, CDR2 YFSETQ. Trimming cost V 4 bases and J 4 bases, with 14 bases left between them. The CDR3 is 14 amino acids. CDR3 sequence (DNA): TGCGCCAGCAGCCCCTCCCCTAGGCGAGAGACCCAGTACTTC. The encoded protein is CASSPSPRRETQYF.

This chain links TRBV12-5 with TRBJ2-1, with 9 nucleotides matching TRBD1. There are 14 residues in the CDR3. Germline-derived CDR1 and CDR2 are LGHNT and FRNRAP. J was trimmed by 8 bases and V by 1 base; bases with no gene match: 3. The chain's CDR3 is CASGLGTGDDEQFF. In DNA form, the CDR3 reads TGTGCTAGTGGTTTGGGGACAGGGGACGATGAGCAGTTCTTC.

The chain has TRBV9 and TRBJ1-1; D is perhaps TRBD1 (5 bases). Germline V gene lookup returns CDR1 SGDLS and CDR2 YYNGEE. The CDR3 spans 14 residues. Trimming shortened V by 3 bases and J by 1 base, and 10 bases separated the two germline ends. The CDR3 sequence: CASSGDAQNTEAFF. The CDR3 DNA reads as TGTGCCAGCAGCGGGGACGCCCAGAACACTGAAGCTTTCTTT.

This chain connects TRBV30 to TRBJ2-7, with unresolved D. Germline CDR1 GTSNPN, CDR2 SVGIG (reference sequence). Trimming removed 0 bases at V and 3 bases at J, with 12 bases between. The CDR3 has 14 amino acids. CDR3 residues: CAWSVGSLGYEQYF. CDR3 nucleotides: TGTGCCTGGAGTGTGGGCAGCCTGGGCTACGAGCAGTACTTC.

The chain links TRBV27 to TRBJ2-2, with TRBD1 matching 8 bases. The CDR3 has 14 residues. Germline V CDR1 and CDR2: MNHEY, SMNVEV (reference sequence). V lost 3 bases to trimming and J lost 7 bases; unmatched junction nucleotides: 4. CDR3 nucleotide sequence: TGTGCCAGCAGTTTCCCAGGGGGCCACGGGGAGCTGTTTTTT. Its translation: CASSFPGGHGELFF.

The CDR3 region has the DNA TGTGCCAGCAGTACGGCCCCCAATCAGCCCCAGCATTTT. Translated, it gives CASSTAPNQPQHF. The V and J genes are TRBV6-6 and TRBJ1-5; D not certain. Germline V gives CDR1 MNHNY, CDR2 SVGAGI (reference sequence). This CDR3 has 13 residues. V lost 5 bases and J lost 3, with 8 bases in between.

The chain is built from TRBV5-4 and TRBJ2-7; 9 bases map to TRBD1. Germline-derived CDR1 and CDR2 are SGHNT and YYREEE (reference sequence). V shed 3 bases, J shed 6 bases, and the junction held 7 bases outside the gene matches. The CDR3 sequence is 14 residues long. This CDR3 reads CASSSPGQGPEQYF. In DNA, the CDR3 is TGTGCCAGCAGCTCACCGGGACAGGGTCCCGAGCAGTACTTC.

The chain recombines TRBV4-3 with TRBJ1-4; D is ambiguous. Germline V gene lookup returns CDR1 LGHNA and CDR2 YSLEER. Trimming shortened V by 0 bases and J by 12 bases, and 11 bases separated the two germline ends. The CDR3 has 13 amino acids. The CDR3, as DNA: TGCGCCAGCAGCCAAGATTCGATGAGAGAACTGTTTTTT. It codes for CASSQDSMRELFF.